Each of the 29 T cell receptor beta chains below was sequenced from the same sample in a study of post-analysis software for immune sequencing data. Unique-molecular-identifier-tagged TCR beta cDNA libraries were used. TCRdb recomputed calls from the PCR reads with MiXCR, one row per CDR3 protein. The table records approximately 570,000 distinct CDR3 sequences, 40% to 50% of them present only once. No antigen has been assigned to these receptors. Study conclusions and caveats: There were five or six TRBV segments more frequent in patients than controls, and TRBV5-6, TRBV5-1 and TRBV20-1 were among them.

The sequencing sample was made of blood. These receptors came from a girl between 10 and 17 years old with multiple sclerosis.

This chain joins TRBV9 and TRBJ2-1; D not certain. CDR3 length: 17 amino acids. V lost 4 bases to trimming and J lost 0 bases, with 17 bases between them. Germline V gives CDR1 SGDLS, CDR2 YYNGEE. CDR3: CASSSPEDRSSYNEQFF. The CDR3 bases are TGTGCCAGCAGCTCCCCCGAGGACCGAAGCTCCTACAATGAGCAGTTCTTC.

J is TRBJ2-7 and V is TRBV20-1, with D tentatively TRBD1 (6 bases). This CDR3 spans 15 amino acids. V dropped 3 bases and J dropped 2 bases, with 17 bases sitting between them. The V gene's germline CDR1 is DFQATT and CDR2 SNEGSKA (reference sequence). DNA of the CDR3: TGCAGTGCTAGCCCGGACAGATACTCGACCTACGAGCAGTACTTC. It specifies CSASPDRYSTYEQYF.

This clonotype was counted between two and nine times. The CDR3 spells CSAWTGDDYEQYF. In DNA form, the CDR3 reads TGCAGTGCCTGGACAGGAGACGACTACGAGCAGTACTTC. This chain joins TRBV20-1 and TRBJ2-7; 7 positions match TRBD1. CDR1 is DFQATT and CDR2 is SNEGSKA in the germline V gene (reference sequence). CDR3 size: 13 residues. V lost 6 bases, J lost 3 bases, and 8 bases stayed unmatched.

The gene calls are TRBV12-3 or TRBV12-4 and TRBJ2-7; D possibly corresponds to TRBD1 (6 bases). The V end was cut by 6 bases, the J end by 2 bases, with 17 bases between. There are 15 residues in the CDR3. In nucleotides, the CDR3 is TGTGCCAGCAGGAGAAGACAGGCCAGCCCCTACGAGCAGTACTTC. Residues: CASRRRQASPYEQYF.

Regarding this clonotype: The junction differs from germline at one of its ends, possibly a read error. This chain links TRBV7-9 with TRBJ1-2, with a tentative D call TRBD1 (5 bases). CDR1 SEHNR and CDR2 FQNEAQ come from the germline V gene (reference sequence). The CDR3 runs to 13 residues. DNA for the CDR3: TGTGCCGGCAGCTTAGACAGTAACTATGGCTACACCTTC. Translation: CAGSLDSNYGYTF.

The chain couples TRBV29-1 to TRBJ2-7; D perhaps matches TRBD1 (6 bases). Trimming removed 6 bases at V and 6 bases at J, with 21 bases between. Germline V gene lookup returns CDR1 SQVTM and CDR2 ANQGSEA. The length of the CDR3 is 14 residues. CDR3 in DNA: TGCAGCGTGGTTCCCGACAGGACGAGAAGCGAGCAGTACTTC. This sequence encodes CSVVPDRTRSEQYF.

The rearrangement links TRBV29-1 to TRBJ1-2; maybe TRBD1 (5 bases). The CDR3 consists of 12 residues. V was trimmed by 7 bases and J by 1 base, leaving 10 bases between them. In germline, CDR1 is SQVTM, CDR2 ANQGSEA. Here the CDR3 reads CSAAGRNYGYTF. DNA for the CDR3: TGCAGCGCTGCGGGGCGTAACTATGGCTACACCTTC.

This clonotype appeared a few times. The rearrangement links TRBV7-2 to TRBJ2-5, with D maybe TRBD2 (6 bases). The CDR3 contains 14 residues. CDR1 is SGHTA, CDR2 FQGNSA, per germline. Deletions cut 1 base from V and 11 bases from J, with 17 bases between. The CDR3 sequence: CASSLVGSGNEQYF. In DNA, the CDR3 is TGTGCCAGCAGCTTAGTTGGTAGCGGCAATGAGCAGTACTTC.

This chain uses TRBV5-1 with TRBJ1-2; no firm D call. V was trimmed by 4 bases and J by 5 bases, leaving 18 bases between them. Per the germline V gene, CDR1 is SGHRS and CDR2 is YFSETQ. The CDR3 covers 15 residues. The CDR3 protein is CASSPEAAIRYGYTF. The CDR3 coding sequence is TGCGCCAGCAGCCCGGAAGCGGCGATCAGATATGGCTACACCTTC.

Only a few counts were recorded for this clonotype. One junction end does not reproduce the germline sequence, and a read error may be involved. This chain links TRBV7-9 with TRBJ2-5, with 7 bases matching TRBD1. This CDR3 contains 14 residues. Germline V lookup: CDR1 SEHNR, CDR2 FQNEAQ (reference sequence). This chain's CDR3 is CASSVQGPQGTQYF. Written as DNA, the CDR3 is TGTGCCAGCAGTGTACAGGGGCCGCAAGGGACCCAGTACTTC.

This clonotype was counted between two and nine times. The chain recombines TRBV5-5 with TRBJ1-5, with no clear D. Germline values: CDR1 SGHKS, CDR2 YYEKEE (reference sequence). The CDR3 loop spans 13 amino acids. V dropped 1 base and J dropped 3 bases, with 5 bases sitting between them. The DNA for the CDR3 is TGTGCCAGCAGCTTGATGCTCAATCAGCCCCAGCATTTT. Its protein product is CASSLMLNQPQHF.

The genes are TRBV18 and TRBJ2-5; D might be TRBD1 (5 bases). V was trimmed by 1 base and J by 1 base, leaving 10 bases between them. The CDR3 extends over 15 amino acids. The germline V gene encodes CDR1 KGHSH and CDR2 LQKENI. The CDR3 sequence: CASSPRLQGQETQYF. As DNA, the CDR3 is TGTGCCAGCTCACCACGTCTCCAGGGCCAAGAGACCCAGTACTTC.

In its sample, this clonotype was seen a few times. The gene calls are TRBV5-1 and TRBJ2-5; the D is unclear. The tail of the sequence fits TRBJ2-7 better, so the J call may be wrong. The germline CDR1 and CDR2 sequences are SGHRS and YFSETQ. The CDR3 length is 12 residues. In DNA form, the CDR3 reads TGCGCCAGCAGCTTACCGGCCAACGAGCAGTACTTC. Protein product: CASSLPANEQYF.

This clonotype occurred a few times. The chain combines TRBV11-3 with TRBJ1-2, with D hard to call. With 4 bases removed from V and 7 bases from J, the gap between germline ends came to 16 bases. The CDR3 runs 14 residues. CDR1 and CDR2 from the germline V gene are SGHNT and YENEEA. The DNA of the CDR3 is TGTGCCAGCAGCTACAGCGGGCAGGAGTTTGGCTACACCTTC. This codes for CASSYSGQEFGYTF.

This clonotype was picked up a small number of times. V and J are TRBV5-1 and TRBJ2-3, with a weak D call TRBD1 (5 bases). Trimming left V 0 bases short and J 0 bases short, with 14 bases between. CDR3 length equals 17 residues. Per germline, CDR1 SGHRS and CDR2 YFSETQ. The CDR3 nucleotides are TGCGCCAGCAGCTTGGGACAGCCTTACCTAAGCACAGATACGCAGTATTTT. Residues: CASSLGQPYLSTDTQYF.

This clonotype was seen repeatedly, ten times or more. The V gene is TRBV29-1, the J gene TRBJ2-7; D is perhaps TRBD1 (6 bases). The germline gives CDR1 SQVTM, CDR2 ANQGSEA. V was shortened by 1 base and J by 4 bases, with 17 bases between the two germline ends. The CDR3 loop spans 15 amino acids. The CDR3 DNA sequence: TGCAGCGTTGAAGGTGGCAGGGGTTTGCCTTACGAGCAGTACTTC. This translates into CSVEGGRGLPYEQYF.

This clonotype was detected only a few times. V usage is TRBV6-1 and J usage is TRBJ2-4, with 10 nucleotides matching TRBD2. The CDR3 runs to 17 residues. Germline V gene lookup returns CDR1 MNHNS and CDR2 SASEGT. Losses at the gene ends were 1 base for V and 0 bases for J; bases not matched to a gene: 3. The CDR3 reads CASSEVAGGLAKNIQYF. CDR3 nucleotides: TGTGCCAGCAGTGAAGTAGCGGGGGGACTAGCCAAAAACATTCAGTACTTC.

This clonotype was recorded a few times. The chain combines TRBV7-9 with TRBJ2-1; TRBD2 matches 8 bases. Germline CDR1 and CDR2: SEHNR and FQNEAQ (reference sequence). The CDR3 has 15 amino acids. Trimming took 8 bases from V and 1 from J; bases not matched to a gene: 7. This chain's CDR3 is CASAFSGNSYNEQFF. CDR3 bases: TGTGCCAGCGCCTTTAGCGGGAATTCCTACAATGAGCAGTTCTTC.

The chain carries TRBV10-3 and TRBJ2-3; 12 bases align to TRBD2. Germline loops: CDR1 ENHRY, CDR2 SYGVKD. Trimming at V came to 7 bases and at J to 0 bases, leaving 2 bases not matched to a gene. The CDR3 runs to 15 residues. CDR3 nucleotide sequence: TGTGCCATCACTGGGACTAGCGGGAGCACAGATACGCAGTATTTT. Translating it yields CAITGTSGSTDTQYF.

The rearrangement links TRBV12-3 or TRBV12-4 to TRBJ1-6; D is unresolved. V lost 2 bases to trimming and J lost 8 bases, with 10 bases between them. CDR3 length equals 14 residues. Here the CDR3 DNA reads TGTGCCAGCAGTTTAAGTTTTTCAGATTCACCCCTCCACTTT. It translates to CASSLSFSDSPLHF.

This sequence joins TRBV10-3 and TRBJ2-5; D gene uncertain. The CDR3 extends over 13 amino acids. The germline V gene encodes CDR1 ENHRY and CDR2 SYGVKD. V was cut by 4 bases and J by 2 bases, with 8 bases left in between. Here the CDR3 DNA reads TGTGCCATCAGTGGACGAGGACAAGAGACCCAGTACTTC. This translates into CAISGRGQETQYF.

The rearrangement joins TRBV7-3 to TRBJ2-3; D may match TRBD1 or TRBD2 (5 bases each). Trimming cost V 2 bases and J 2 bases, with 14 bases left between them. CDR3 size: 16 residues. From germline, CDR1 is SGHTA and CDR2 FQGTGA. CDR3 residues: CASSLVGDGHTDTQYF. DNA for the CDR3: TGTGCCAGCAGCTTAGTCGGGGACGGACACACAGATACGCAGTATTTT.

There are a few counts of this clonotype. The chain couples TRBV10-3 to TRBJ2-7; TRBD1 matches 7 bases. Germline V lookup: CDR1 ENHRY, CDR2 SYGVKD. The CDR3 extends over 13 amino acids. V lost 7 bases, J lost 6 bases, and 9 bases stayed unmatched. CDR3 loop: CAIKTGERGEQYF. The CDR3, as DNA: TGTGCCATCAAAACAGGGGAGAGGGGCGAGCAGTACTTC.

V is TRBV4-2 and J is TRBJ2-3, with TRBD2 identical over 7 bases. The CDR3 sequence is 16 residues long. The junction had 9 bases not matched to a gene; V was cut back by 5 bases and J by 1 base. In germline, CDR1 is LGHNA, CDR2 YNFKEQ. The CDR3 region is CASSKQAAGGTDTQYF. In nucleotides, the CDR3 is TGTGCCAGCAGCAAACAAGCGGCGGGGGGCACAGATACGCAGTATTTT.

On this clonotype itself: A read error is possible here, since a much larger clone lies one base away. This sequence joins TRBV5-1 and TRBJ2-7; the D call may be TRBD1 or TRBD2 (5 bases each). The CDR3 extends over 15 amino acids. The germline CDR1 and CDR2 sequences are SGHRS and YFSETQ. Between the trimmed V and J ends, which lost 0 bases and 7 bases, there was a span of 17 bases. CDR3 region: CASSLAGAAYNEQYF. CDR3 coding DNA: TGCGCCAGCAGCTTGGCCGGGGCGGCCTACAATGAGCAGTACTTC.

This clonotype was counted between two and nine times. The chain couples TRBV9 to TRBJ2-1, with TRBD2 matching 8 bases. J lost 7 bases, V lost 0 bases, and 6 bases had no gene match. CDR3 length: 15 residues. Germline assignment: CDR1 SGDLS and CDR2 YYNGEE. CDR3 sequence (DNA): TGTGCCAGCAGCGTAGGCCAGCGGGAGATTAATGAGCAGTTCTTC. It codes for CASSVGQREINEQFF.

In this sample, this clonotype turned up a few times. The V call is TRBV12-3 or TRBV12-4, the J call TRBJ2-7; D may be TRBD2 (5 bases). CDR3 length equals 14 residues. With 5 bases removed from V and 2 bases from J, the gap between germline ends came to 13 bases. The CDR3 sequence: CASSPYSATYEQYF. CDR3 DNA: TGTGCCAGCAGTCCCTATAGCGCGACCTACGAGCAGTACTTC.

The V gene is TRBV12-3 or TRBV12-4, the J gene TRBJ2-2, with 10 bases that match TRBD2. This CDR3 spans 18 amino acids. V shed 7 bases, J shed 3 bases, and the junction held 14 bases outside the gene matches. DNA of the CDR3: TGTGCCAGCAAGCGAGGAGCGGGAGGGCCCTCGTACACCGGGGAGCTGTTTTTT. Translation gives CASKRGAGGPSYTGELFF.

V usage is TRBV6-6 and J usage is TRBJ1-2, with 10 positions matching TRBD1. The trim removed 6 bases at V and 8 bases at J, leaving 6 bases unmatched. Germline values: CDR1 MNHNY, CDR2 SVGAGI (reference sequence). The CDR3 loop spans 13 amino acids. This CDR3 reads CASRPTGGEGYTF. DNA for the CDR3: TGTGCCAGCAGGCCGACAGGGGGCGAAGGCTACACCTTC.